This section outlines one T cell receptor (beta chain) sequence together with its context. What it binds is not known. The sample belongs to a study of T cells in Graves' hyperthyroidism and ophthalmopathy. General study results and limits: Blood also carried most thyroid clonotypes expanded above 0.001.

Uncontrolled infection, other autoimmune disease, pregnancy or lactation led to exclusion. RNA transcripts yielded amplified TCR beta CDR3 regions. A first-round RT-PCR of the TCR CDR3 used the HTBI primer set. TCRdb re-called the multiplex PCR reads through MiXCR, storing one row per CDR3 protein. The top ten hold 8.9% of the sample, which has hundreds of thousands of distinct CDR3 sequences, roughly 37% seen once. CDR3 length: 14 amino acids. Germline V CDR1 and CDR2: LNHDA, SQIVND (reference sequence). V was cut by 6 bases and J by 1 base, with 12 bases left in between. This sequence was found in a man aged 18 to 30 with Graves' hyperthyroidism. Sequenced sample: blood. The chain couples TRBV19 to TRBJ1-1; D uncertain. The CDR3 region has the DNA TGTGCCAGTAGCGGCCGGGTTCAGAACACTGAAGCTTTCTTT. Its translation: CASSGRVQNTEAFF.